One sample yielded the 9 T cell receptor beta chains listed below, sequenced in a study of cytomegalovirus exposure and HLA in healthy donors. Primers: 60 Vbeta forward and 13 Jbeta reverse. Data came from immunoSEQ multiplex PCR; TCRdb stores just in-frame clones and leaves some out. The sample carries fewer than 100,000 clones, approximately 75% recorded once. The sequencing sample was made of PBMCs. Source of these receptors: a woman between 35 and 50 years old in good health and CMV-seronegative.

The chain carries TRBV19 and TRBJ2-5, with 11 bases lining up with TRBD2. Germline CDR1 is LNHDA and CDR2 is SQIVND (reference sequence). The CDR3 extends over 15 amino acids. Trimming took 6 bases from V and 2 from J; bases not matched to a gene: 5. DNA for the CDR3: TGTGCCAGTAGAACGCTAGCGGGGGGACAAGAGACCCAGTACTTC. Translated: CASRTLAGGQETQYF.

The genes are TRBV11-3 and TRBJ2-2; 10 nucleotides align to TRBD1. This CDR3 region has 15 residues. Trimming at V came to 5 bases and at J to 5 bases, leaving 5 bases not matched to a gene. From germline, CDR1 is SGHNT and CDR2 YENEEA. The CDR3 region has the DNA TGTGCCAGCAGCAGGGGGGACAGGGGTACCGGGGAGCTGTTTTTT. Amino acid sequence: CASSRGDRGTGELFF.

The chain recombines TRBV7-2 with TRBJ1-2; TRBD1 matches at 7 bases. This CDR3 comprises 16 residues. V shed 0 bases and J 3 bases; nucleotides not matched to a gene: 7. Germline loops: CDR1 SGHTA, CDR2 FQGNSA. DNA of the CDR3: TGTGCCAGCAGCTTAGCCGCCTTAACAGGGGACTATGGCTACACCTTC. The encoded protein is CASSLAALTGDYGYTF. Filled out from reference TRBV7-2 and TRBJ1-2, the complete variable domain reads GAGVSQSPSNKVTEKGKDVELRCDPISGHTALYWYRQSLGQGLEFLIYFQGNSAPDKSGLPSDRFSAERTGGSVSTLTIQRTQQEDSAVYLCASSLAALTGDYGYTFGSGTRLTVV.

The genes are TRBV28 and TRBJ1-2; 7 bases are a match to TRBD1. V lost 5 bases, J lost 7 bases, and 10 bases stayed unmatched. There are 14 residues in the CDR3. The V gene's germline CDR1 is MDHEN and CDR2 SYDVKM. This CDR3 is CASSQTGTVGGYTF. In DNA, the CDR3 is TGTGCCAGCAGTCAAACCGGGACAGTGGGTGGCTACACCTTC.

The chain joins TRBV28 to TRBJ2-1, with a tentative D call TRBD2 (5 bases). The CDR3 runs to 12 residues. Trimming shortened V by 3 bases and J by 5 bases, and 5 bases separated the two germline ends. Germline CDR1 reads MDHEN; CDR2 reads SYDVKM. CDR3 amino acids: CASSLEDNEQFF. The CDR3 DNA sequence: TGTGCCAGCAGTTTGGAGGACAATGAGCAGTTCTTC. Combining the CDR3 with reference TRBV28 and TRBJ2-1 gives the whole variable domain DVKVTQSSRYLVKRTGEKVFLECVQDMDHENMFWYRQDPGLGLRLIYFSYDVKMKEKGDIPEGYSVSREKKERFSLILESASTNQTSMYLCASSLEDNEQFFGPGTRLTVL.

This clone was seen a single time. The CDR3 nucleotides are TGTGCCAGCTCACCAAGAATACGGACTAGCGGGGTCGGGACCCAGTACTTC. This sequence encodes CASSPRIRTSGVGTQYF. The chain has TRBV18 and TRBJ2-5; TRBD2 aligns across 12 bases. Unmatched junction bases numbered 11, after V lost 2 bases and J lost 7 bases. This CDR3 spans 17 amino acids. Germline CDR1 and CDR2: KGHSH and LQKENI.

CDR3 loop: CASSFQGGGTEAFF. The DNA of the CDR3 is TGTGCCAGCAGTTTTCAGGGGGGCGGCACTGAAGCTTTCTTT. The chain couples TRBV27 to TRBJ1-1, with TRBD1 matching 7 bases. Germline lookup yields CDR1 MNHEY and CDR2 SMNVEV (reference sequence). V was clipped by 3 bases and J by 4 bases; unmatched bases: 5. This CDR3 has 14 amino acids.

The rearrangement joins TRBV5-1 to TRBJ2-1; TRBD1 is a possible D gene (5 bases). The CDR3 covers 15 residues. The ends were cut back, 1 base at V and 2 bases at J, with 10 bases in the middle. Germline V gene lookup returns CDR1 SGHRS and CDR2 YFSETQ. The CDR3 region has the DNA TGCGCCAGCAGCTTGATCACAGGTACCTACAATGAGCAGTTCTTC. It specifies CASSLITGTYNEQFF. The full variable domain, completed using reference TRBV5-1 and TRBJ2-1, is KAGVTQTPRYLIKTRGQQVTLSCSPISGHRSVSWYQQTPGQGLQFLFEYFSETQRNKGNFPGRFSGRQFSNSRSEMNVSTLELGDSALYLCASSLITGTYNEQFFGPGTRLTVL.

The gene calls are TRBV25-1 and TRBJ2-1, with 11 bases lining up with TRBD1. The CDR3 consists of 14 residues. Germline V gene lookup returns CDR1 MGHDK and CDR2 SYGVNS. V was clipped by 9 bases and J by 2 bases; unmatched bases: 3. The CDR3 here is CASGQGAAYNEQFF. As DNA, the CDR3 is TGTGCCAGTGGACAGGGGGCTGCCTACAATGAGCAGTTCTTC.